These 18 T cell receptor beta chains share one sample of origin, sequenced in a study of cytomegalovirus exposure and HLA in healthy donors. Vbeta (60) and Jbeta (13) primers were used in the PCR. This table comes from immunoSEQ multiplex PCR, and its TCRdb copy is limited to in-frame clones, with some not included. In the table there are fewer than 200,000 clones, approximately 82% of which are singletons. Material: PBMCs. The receptors were sampled from a male donor in good health and CMV-seronegative.

CDR3 sequence (DNA): TGTGCCAGCAGCTTCGGGCCCGGGGACACTGAAGCTTTCTTT. Protein product: CASSFGPGDTEAFF. The rearrangement uses TRBV7-3 and TRBJ1-1, with D hard to call. This CDR3 spans 14 amino acids. The germline V gene has CDR1 SGHTA and CDR2 FQGTGA. The V end was cut by 3 bases, the J end by 3 bases, with 11 bases between.

The V and J genes are TRBV28 and TRBJ2-5; D is possibly TRBD1 (6 bases). Germline V lookup: CDR1 MDHEN, CDR2 SYDVKM. The CDR3 runs 13 residues. The V gene lost 11 bases and the J gene lost 5 bases, with 18 bases spanning the gap. The CDR3 DNA follows: TGTGCCGCCGGGGATGGGGGCCGGGAGACCCAGTACTTC. It is translated as CAAGDGGRETQYF.

This clone was seen a handful of times. The genes are TRBV19 and TRBJ2-7; 9 positions match TRBD2. V trimming: 6 bases; J trimming: 0 bases; junction bases outside the gene matches: 6. The CDR3 spans 15 residues. Germline V lookup: CDR1 LNHDA, CDR2 SQIVND (reference sequence). CDR3 sequence (DNA): TGTGCCAGTAGACCCAATAGCGGGGGCTCCTACGAGCAGTACTTC. This encodes CASRPNSGGSYEQYF.

This chain links TRBV9 with TRBJ2-3; TRBD2 aligns across 7 bases. Germline V gives CDR1 SGDLS, CDR2 YYNGEE. This CDR3 has 14 residues. With V trimmed by 0 bases and J by 4 bases, 2 bases remained unmatched. CDR3 sequence reads: CASSVAGGADTQYF. The CDR3, as DNA: TGTGCCAGCAGCGTAGCTGGGGGGGCAGATACGCAGTATTTT.

This clone was picked up a small number of times. The chain has TRBV7-2 and TRBJ1-5; TRBD1 agrees at 7 bases. Germline trimming cut 3 bases from V and 6 bases from J; bases unmatched to any gene: 2. Germline assignment: CDR1 SGHTA and CDR2 FQGNSA. This CDR3 has 13 amino acids. The CDR3 spells CASSFTGVQPQHF. The CDR3 DNA is TGTGCCAGCAGCTTCACAGGGGTTCAGCCCCAGCATTTT. Combining the CDR3 with reference TRBV7-2 and TRBJ1-5 gives the whole variable domain GAGVSQSPSNKVTEKGKDVELRCDPISGHTALYWYRQSLGQGLEFLIYFQGNSAPDKSGLPSDRFSAERTGGSVSTLTIQRTQQEDSAVYLCASSFTGVQPQHFGDGTRLSIL.

The V gene is TRBV9, the J gene TRBJ2-1; no clear D gene. With 2 bases removed from V and 4 bases from J, the gap between germline ends came to 13 bases. Germline V gives CDR1 SGDLS, CDR2 YYNGEE. The CDR3 covers 15 residues. CDR3 nucleotides: TGTGCCAGCAGCGTGGAAACTAATCCTTACAATGAGCAGTTCTTC. Amino acids: CASSVETNPYNEQFF.

The J gene is TRBJ1-2, the V gene TRBV28; TRBD1 matches 8 bases. Trimming at V came to 5 bases and at J to 0 bases, leaving 5 bases not matched to a gene. The length of the CDR3 is 15 residues. The germline V gene has CDR1 MDHEN and CDR2 SYDVKM. In nucleotides, the CDR3 is TGTGCCAGCAGTCCAGGGGGCCGGCCTAACTATGGCTACACCTTC. Protein sequence: CASSPGGRPNYGYTF.

CDR3 DNA sequence: TGTGCCAGCAGCGACACAAACGGGGACATTCAGTACTTC. The encoded protein is CASSDTNGDIQYF. This sequence joins TRBV7-9 and TRBJ2-4, with D perhaps TRBD2 (5 bases). Trimming took 5 bases from V and 8 from J, leaving 13 bases between them. Germline values: CDR1 SEHNR, CDR2 FQNEAQ (reference sequence). This CDR3 spans 13 amino acids.

In its sample, this clone was seen once. The junction departs from germline at one end; a sequencing error may be responsible. The chain couples TRBV7-3 to TRBJ2-6; TRBD2 is a possible D gene (6 bases). Germline CDR1 reads SGHTA; CDR2 reads FQGTGA. This CDR3 has 16 amino acids. This CDR3 is CASSAPGLSGVNVLTF. CDR3 in DNA: TGTGCCAGCAGCGCCCCGGGACTTTCTGGGGTCAACGTCCTGACTTTC.

V is TRBV4-3 and J is TRBJ2-3, with 7 nucleotides matching TRBD1. CDR1 is LGHNA and CDR2 is YSLEER in the germline V gene. With 4 bases clipped from V and 1 base from J, the junction kept 11 bases outside the gene matches. The length of the CDR3 is 17 residues. This CDR3 reads CASSRPPYGQGTDTQYF. The CDR3 DNA is TGCGCCAGCAGCCGCCCCCCGTACGGACAGGGCACAGATACGCAGTATTTT.

The V call is TRBV7-3, the J call TRBJ2-1; TRBD2 agrees at 7 bases. The germline V gene encodes CDR1 SGHTA and CDR2 FQGTGA. The CDR3 spans 15 residues. The V segment lost 4 bases and the J segment 6 bases; nucleotides outside the gene matches: 9. DNA for the CDR3: TGTGCCAGCAGCTCCAGCGGGATTAATCCCAATGAGCAGTTCTTC. This translates into CASSSSGINPNEQFF. Drawing the rest from reference TRBV7-3 and TRBJ2-1, the complete variable domain is GAGVSQTPSNKVTEKGKYVELRCDPISGHTALYWYRQSLGQGPEFLIYFQGTGAADDSGLPNDRFFAVRPEGSVSTLKIQRTERGDSAVYLCASSSSGINPNEQFFGPGTRLTVL.

This chain uses TRBV6-5 with TRBJ2-5, with D tentatively TRBD1 (7 bases). Trimming stripped 5 bases from V and 3 bases from J, with 10 bases between. The germline V gene has CDR1 MNHEY and CDR2 SVGAGI. This CDR3 spans 13 amino acids. The DNA of the CDR3 is TGTGCCAGCAGTCCCAGGGGGGAAGAGACCCAGTACTTC. Residues: CASSPRGEETQYF.

This clone was counted only a few times. The CDR3 spells CASSLQGVSYEQYF. In DNA form, the CDR3 reads TGTGCCAGCAGTTTGCAGGGGGTCTCCTACGAGCAGTACTTC. V usage is TRBV6-6 and J usage is TRBJ2-7; TRBD1 agrees at 7 bases. CDR1 is MNHNY and CDR2 is SVGAGI in the germline V gene (reference sequence). V lost 4 bases, J lost 0 bases, and 3 bases stayed unmatched. The CDR3 is 14 amino acids.

The gene calls are TRBV9 and TRBJ2-7; 10 bases line up with TRBD2. The CDR3 sequence is 15 residues long. Germline V gives CDR1 SGDLS, CDR2 YYNGEE. J was trimmed by 3 bases and V by 3 bases; bases with no gene match: 6. The CDR3 bases are TGTGCCAGCAGCGCGTGGACTAGCGGCCACTACGAGCAGTACTTC. Translated, it gives CASSAWTSGHYEQYF. Full variable domain (outside the CDR3, taken from reference TRBV9 and TRBJ2-7): DSGVTQTPKHLITATGQRVTLRCSPRSGDLSVYWYQQSLDQGLQFLIQYYNGEERAKGNILERFSAQQFPDLHSELNLSSLELGDSALYFCASSAWTSGHYEQYFGPGTRLTVT.

The DNA of the CDR3 is TGTGCCAGCAGTTCCGTCGGGGGGAGCTCTGGGGCCAACGTCCTGACTTTC. Translated: CASSSVGGSSGANVLTF. The chain couples TRBV27 to TRBJ2-6, with TRBD2 identical over 7 bases. The CDR3 covers 17 residues. The germline gives CDR1 MNHEY, CDR2 SMNVEV (reference sequence). After removal of 4 bases from V and 0 bases from J, the junction contained 6 bases not matched to a gene.

The chain recombines TRBV30 with TRBJ2-5; 12 bases are a match to TRBD2. Germline V lookup: CDR1 GTSNPN, CDR2 SVGIG (reference sequence). This CDR3 region has 15 residues. CDR3 protein: CAYRRLAGAFETQYF. For the CDR3, the DNA is TGTGCTTATCGAAGACTAGCGGGAGCCTTCGAGACCCAGTACTTC.

This chain links TRBV11-2 with TRBJ2-7; TRBD2 agrees at 7 bases. The CDR3 loop spans 14 amino acids. The V gene's germline CDR1 is SGHAT and CDR2 FQNNGV. With V trimmed by 6 bases and J by 0 bases, 5 bases remained unmatched. The CDR3: CASSPGGSSYEQYF. Written as DNA, the CDR3 is TGTGCCAGCAGTCCCGGCGGGAGCTCCTACGAGCAGTACTTC.

The count of this clone is one. The J gene is TRBJ2-3, the V gene TRBV18; 8 positions match TRBD1. This CDR3 spans 14 amino acids. The trim removed 0 bases at V and 5 bases at J, leaving 1 base unmatched. Germline values: CDR1 KGHSH, CDR2 LQKENI. The CDR3 DNA follows: TGTGCCAGCTCACCACCGACAGGGGAAGATACGCAGTATTTT. It specifies CASSPPTGEDTQYF.